This T cell receptor (beta chain) was observed in a study of cytomegalovirus exposure and HLA in healthy donors. Study context: From about 200 million T cells, an earlier analysis saw roughly 110 million unique TCR beta sequences. Genotyping showed roughly 81% of roughly 400 donors falling in the Caucasian-associated ancestry cluster. Notes on the study in general: According to an earlier analysis, most TCR beta V segments yielded productive rearrangements about 87% or about 30% of the time. TCR beta sequences reportedly predicted most subjects' HLA-A and HLA-B alleles accurately.

V was trimmed by 5 bases and J by 6 bases, leaving 8 bases between them. The germline V gene encodes CDR1 MNHEY and CDR2 SMNVEV (reference sequence). The CDR3 is 11 residues long. It was with 60 Vbeta and 13 Jbeta primers that the PCR ran. Assay: immunoSEQ multiplex PCR; the TCRdb copy retains only in-frame clones and omits some. The table lists about 160,000 clones, approximately 77% of them singletons. A remark on this clone: What it recognizes is unknown.

This TCR derives from a female donor in good health and CMV-seronegative. Material: PBMCs. The J gene is TRBJ2-7, the V gene TRBV27; a weak D match, TRBD1 (5 bases). The CDR3 sequence: CASSRGSEQYF. As DNA, the CDR3 is TGTGCCAGCAGTAGGGGAAGCGAGCAGTACTTC.